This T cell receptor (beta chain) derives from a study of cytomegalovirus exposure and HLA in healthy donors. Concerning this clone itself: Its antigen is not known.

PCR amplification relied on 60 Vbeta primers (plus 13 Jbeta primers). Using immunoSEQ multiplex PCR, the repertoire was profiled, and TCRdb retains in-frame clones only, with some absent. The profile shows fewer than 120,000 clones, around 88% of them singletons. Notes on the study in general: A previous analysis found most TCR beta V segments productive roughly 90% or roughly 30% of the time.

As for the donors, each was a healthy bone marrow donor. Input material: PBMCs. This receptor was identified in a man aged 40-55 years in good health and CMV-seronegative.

The CDR3 DNA follows: TGTGCCAGCAGACGGACAGGTGATTATAATTCACCCCTCCACTTT. Protein sequence: CASRRTGDYNSPLHF. The chain joins TRBV2 to TRBJ1-6; 7 nucleotides line up with TRBD1. V shed 6 bases, J shed 4 bases, and the junction held 6 bases outside the gene matches. CDR1 and CDR2 (germline): SNHLY, FYNNEI. The CDR3 covers 15 residues.